The T cell receptor (beta chain) described here comes from a study of vaccination and CD4 T cells after COVID-19. Study-level findings and limits: From a median of about 20 to 38, SARS-CoV-2-reactive clonotypes increased, though not significantly.

Deletions cut 0 bases from V and 4 bases from J, with 11 bases between. This CDR3 spans 15 amino acids. CDR1 and CDR2 from the germline V gene are LNHNV and YYDKDF (reference sequence). This sample's treatment: roughly 10-day PBMC culture with coronavirus spike peptide pools or control peptides (ViraFEST assay). According to the study, CD4+ T cells from the unexposed donor were gathered ahead of the COVID-19 pandemic (2011-2018). Negative selection recovered the CD4+ T cells once they had spent approximately nine days in culture. An Oncomine TCR Beta short-read assay was used to sequence the DNA from cultured CD4+ T cells. TCRdb reanalysed the PCR reads using MiXCR and keeps one entry per CDR3 protein. This repertoire shows 6,500 to 9,000 distinct CDR3 sequences, roughly 49% found once; its top ten account for around 15%. Concerning this clonotype itself: No antigen is known for it.

Material for sequencing was CD4+ T cells from blood, cultured in vitro. V usage is TRBV15 and J usage is TRBJ2-3; D tentatively fits TRBD1 or TRBD2 (6 bases each). The sequence was obtained from a human donor in good health. The chain's CDR3 is CATSRESGEADTQYF. Written as DNA, the CDR3 is TGTGCCACCAGCAGAGAATCAGGGGAGGCAGATACGCAGTATTTT.